This T cell receptor (beta chain) comes out of a study of T-cell memory formation after mild COVID-19. Study-wide context: The TCR clusters were mostly specific to one donor. Study conclusions and caveats: Researchers could not confirm that second-wave clones peaking on day 37 targeted SARS-CoV-2. Later expanders leaned CD4+, whereas clones that contracted between day 15 and 85 were balanced CD4/CD8. Cross-reactive memory seemingly joined, as some responding clones were found in pre-infection memory.

This clonotype was recorded at least ten times. Its antigen is not identified. TCRdb re-called the 5' RACE reads with MiXCR, one entry per CDR3 protein. Of 6,000 or so distinct CDR3 sequences in the sample, roughly 20% were seen once. Sequenced input: PBMCs or a T cell subset sorted from them (not recorded which). This clonotype originated in an adult woman who had mild COVID-19 (a few samples of this study predate the infection). Cell type and time point are not known.

Here the CDR3 DNA reads TGTGCCAGCAGCCAAGACTATGTGAGCCCCTACAATGAGCAGTTCTTC. Residues: CASSQDYVSPYNEQFF. The chain recombines TRBV14 with TRBJ2-1; D is undetermined. The CDR3 is 16 residues long. CDR1 and CDR2 (germline): SGHDN, FVKESK. V was trimmed by 0 bases and J by 2 bases, leaving 11 bases between them.